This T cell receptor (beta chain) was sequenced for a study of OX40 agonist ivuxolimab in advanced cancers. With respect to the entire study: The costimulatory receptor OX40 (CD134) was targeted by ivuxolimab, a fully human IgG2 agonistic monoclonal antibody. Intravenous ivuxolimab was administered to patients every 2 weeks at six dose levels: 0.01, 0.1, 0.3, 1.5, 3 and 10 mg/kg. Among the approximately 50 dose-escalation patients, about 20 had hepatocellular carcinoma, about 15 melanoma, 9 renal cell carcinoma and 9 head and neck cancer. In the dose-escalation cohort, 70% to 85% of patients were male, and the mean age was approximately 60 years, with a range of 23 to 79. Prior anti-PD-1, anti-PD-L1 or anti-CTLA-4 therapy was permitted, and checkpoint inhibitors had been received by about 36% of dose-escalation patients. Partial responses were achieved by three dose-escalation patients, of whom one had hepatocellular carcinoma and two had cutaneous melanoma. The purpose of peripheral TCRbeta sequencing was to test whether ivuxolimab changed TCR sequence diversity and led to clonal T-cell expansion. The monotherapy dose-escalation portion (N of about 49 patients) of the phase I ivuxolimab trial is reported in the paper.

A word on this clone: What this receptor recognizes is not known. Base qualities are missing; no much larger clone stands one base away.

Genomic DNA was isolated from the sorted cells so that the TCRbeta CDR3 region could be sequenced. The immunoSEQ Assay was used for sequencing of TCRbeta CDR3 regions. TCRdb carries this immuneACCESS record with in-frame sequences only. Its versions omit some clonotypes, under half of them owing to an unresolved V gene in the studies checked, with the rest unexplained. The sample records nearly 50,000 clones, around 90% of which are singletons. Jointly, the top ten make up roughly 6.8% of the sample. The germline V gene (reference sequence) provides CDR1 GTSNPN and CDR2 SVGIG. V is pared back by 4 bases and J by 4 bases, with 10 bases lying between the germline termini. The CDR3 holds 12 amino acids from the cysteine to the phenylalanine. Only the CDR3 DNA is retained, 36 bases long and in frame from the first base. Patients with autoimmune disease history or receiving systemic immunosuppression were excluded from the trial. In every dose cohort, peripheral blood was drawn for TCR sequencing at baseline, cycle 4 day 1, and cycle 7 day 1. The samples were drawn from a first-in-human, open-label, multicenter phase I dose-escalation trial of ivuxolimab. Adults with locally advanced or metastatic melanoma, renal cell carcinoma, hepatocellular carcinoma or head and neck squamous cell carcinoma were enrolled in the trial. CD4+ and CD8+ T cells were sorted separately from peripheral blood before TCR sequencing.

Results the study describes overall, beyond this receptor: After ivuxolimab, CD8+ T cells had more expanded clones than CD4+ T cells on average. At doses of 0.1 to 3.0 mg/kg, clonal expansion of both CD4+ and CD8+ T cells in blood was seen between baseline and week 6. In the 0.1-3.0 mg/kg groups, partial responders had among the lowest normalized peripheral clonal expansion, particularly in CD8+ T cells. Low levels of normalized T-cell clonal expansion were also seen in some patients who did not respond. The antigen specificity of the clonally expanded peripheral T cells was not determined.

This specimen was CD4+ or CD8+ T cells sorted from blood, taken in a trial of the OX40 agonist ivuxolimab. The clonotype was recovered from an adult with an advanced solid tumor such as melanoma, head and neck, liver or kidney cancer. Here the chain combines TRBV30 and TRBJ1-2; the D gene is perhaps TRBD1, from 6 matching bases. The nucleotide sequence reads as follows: TGTGCCTGGACAGGGGCCTCCTATGGCTACACCTTC. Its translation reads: CAWTGASYGYTF.